Each of the 7 T cell receptor beta chains below was sequenced from the same sample in a study of T cell changes during pregnancy in multiple sclerosis. Clones were sequenced by immunoSEQ multiplex PCR, and TCRdb holds only the in-frame ones, with some missing. The sample shows 70,000 to 95,000 clones, 93% of them seen only once. The material sequenced was peripheral blood, taken in the second trimester of pregnancy. These receptors were collected from a female donor in good health, enrolled as a control in a pregnancy study.

This chain connects TRBV2 to TRBJ1-1; 10 nucleotides agree with TRBD1. The germline V gene encodes CDR1 SNHLY and CDR2 FYNNEI. This CDR3 is 16 amino acids long. Trimming took 4 bases from V and 2 from J; bases not matched to a gene: 7. The CDR3 region is CASSGVRDRGNTEAFF. The CDR3 bases are TGTGCCAGCAGTGGTGTCCGGGACAGGGGAAACACTGAAGCTTTCTTT.

The gene calls are TRBV30 and TRBJ2-5; the match to TRBD2 covers 7 bases. Germline CDR1 and CDR2: GTSNPN and SVGIG (reference sequence). V lost 0 bases, J lost 5 bases, and 6 bases stayed unmatched. The CDR3 is 14 residues long. The DNA for the CDR3 is TGTGCCTGGAGTGTAAAGGGGCGGGAGGAGACCCAGTACTTC. Residues: CAWSVKGREETQYF.

The V and J genes are TRBV19 and TRBJ1-5; 11 positions match TRBD1. The CDR3 totals 17 residues. V shed 4 bases, J shed 2 bases, and the junction held 7 bases outside the gene matches. Germline V CDR1 and CDR2: LNHDA, SQIVND (reference sequence). The CDR3 sequence is CASSTRTGGLGNQPQHF. The CDR3 nucleotides read TGTGCCAGTAGTACCCGGACAGGGGGCTTGGGCAATCAGCCCCAGCATTTT.

The V call is TRBV6-5, the J call TRBJ2-7, with 10 bases aligning to TRBD1. The CDR3 loop spans 15 amino acids. Germline V lookup: CDR1 MNHEY, CDR2 SVGAGI. V was pared by 4 bases and J by 4 bases, with 7 bases of the junction left unmatched. CDR3 coding DNA: TGTGCCAGCAGTTTGGCGGGACAGGGGAAATACGAGCAGTACTTC. Its translation is CASSLAGQGKYEQYF.

Only one count was recorded for this clone. This chain links TRBV14 with TRBJ2-3, with TRBD1 as a possible D gene (5 bases). V dropped 0 bases and J dropped 3 bases, with 13 bases sitting between them. Per germline, CDR1 SGHDN and CDR2 FVKESK. This CDR3 has 16 amino acids. CDR3 amino acids: CASSQDRPGWTDTQYF. CDR3 DNA sequence: TGTGCCAGCAGCCAAGATAGGCCAGGGTGGACAGATACGCAGTATTTT.

V is TRBV9 and J is TRBJ2-7, with 7 bases that match TRBD1. The CDR3 contains 14 residues. Germline CDR1 is SGDLS and CDR2 is YYNGEE. Germline trimming cut 0 bases from V and 2 bases from J; bases unmatched to any gene: 2. The CDR3 DNA reads as TGTGCCAGCAGCGTAGCAGGACAGGCCTACGAGCAGTACTTC. Translating it yields CASSVAGQAYEQYF.

The genes are TRBV15 and TRBJ2-1; 12 bases agree with TRBD1. This CDR3 comprises 17 residues. The J segment lost 9 bases and the V segment lost 0 bases, leaving 9 bases of the junction unmatched. Germline V lookup: CDR1 LNHNV, CDR2 YYDKDF (reference sequence). This chain's CDR3 is CATSRDLGTGGSGEQFF. The DNA of the CDR3 is TGTGCCACCAGCAGAGATCTGGGGACAGGGGGCTCTGGTGAGCAGTTCTTC.